This T cell receptor (beta chain) appears in the sequencing data of a study of T-cell reconstitution after alpha-beta-depleted transplantation in children. Trimming cost V 3 bases and J 3 bases, with 15 bases left between them. There are 15 residues in the CDR3. CDR1 is SGHVS, CDR2 FNYEAQ, per germline. Findings and caveats of the study: At one year after transplant, newly produced T cells mostly accounted for T-cell counts and diversity.

The library targeted TCRbeta and was prepared with unique molecular identifiers. TCRdb independently ran MiXCR on the PCR reads; one entry per CDR3 protein. The sample contains roughly 340,000 distinct CDR3 sequences, about 16% of which appear only once. Of note for this clonotype: Its antigen is unidentified.

The clonotype originates from a male patient between 2 and 9 years old who had a stem cell transplant for acute lymphoblastic leukemia, so the T cells may come from the graft donor. The V call is TRBV7-6, the J call TRBJ2-7; D possibly uses TRBD1 or TRBD2 (5 bases each). The sequencing used PBMCs, mostly from graft donor cells, collected 360 days after TCRalphabeta/CD19-depleted stem cell transplant. The CDR3 region is CASSFQAGRGYEQYF. The DNA for the CDR3 is TGTGCCAGCAGCTTCCAGGCAGGGAGAGGCTACGAGCAGTACTTC.